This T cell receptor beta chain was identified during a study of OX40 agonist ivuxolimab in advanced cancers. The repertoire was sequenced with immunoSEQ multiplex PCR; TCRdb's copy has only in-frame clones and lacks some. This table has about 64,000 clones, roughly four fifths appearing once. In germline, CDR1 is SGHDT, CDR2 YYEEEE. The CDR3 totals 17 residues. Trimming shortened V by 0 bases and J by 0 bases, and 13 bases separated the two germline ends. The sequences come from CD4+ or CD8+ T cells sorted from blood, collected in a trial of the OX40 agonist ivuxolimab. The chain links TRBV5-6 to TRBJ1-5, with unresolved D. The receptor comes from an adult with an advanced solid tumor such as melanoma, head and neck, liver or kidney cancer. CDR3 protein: CASSLGALPYSNQPQHF. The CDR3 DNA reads TGTGCCAGCAGCTTGGGGGCATTACCTTATAGCAATCAGCCCCAGCATTTT. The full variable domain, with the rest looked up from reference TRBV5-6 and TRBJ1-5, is DAGVTQSPTHLIKTRGQQVTLRCSPKSGHDTVSWYQQALGQGPQFIFQYYEEEERQRGNFPDRFSGHQFPNYSSELNVNALLLGDSALYLCASSLGALPYSNQPQHFGDGTRLSIL.